The 16 T cell receptor beta chains below were found in one sample sequenced in a study of early T cells in non-severe SARS-CoV-2 infection. TCRdb re-derived calls from the 5' RACE reads in MiXCR, one entry per CDR3 protein. The data show tens of thousands of distinct CDR3 sequences, 12% seen once. Sequencing used whole blood. Every receptor here comes from an adult who was a healthcare worker with PCR-confirmed SARS-CoV-2 infection or an uninfected control (not recorded which).

The chain couples TRBV6-1 to TRBJ2-2; D gene uncertain. Trimming shortened V by 0 bases and J by 7 bases, and 12 bases separated the two germline ends. Germline V gene sequence: CDR1 MNHNS, CDR2 SASEGT. CDR3 length equals 15 residues. The CDR3 coding sequence is TGTGCCAGCAGTGAAGCGACGGAGTATAGCGGGGAGCTGTTTTTT. Its translation is CASSEATEYSGELFF.

J is TRBJ2-2 and V is TRBV11-3; D remains ambiguous. CDR1 SGHNT and CDR2 YENEEA come from the germline V gene. V was cut by 6 bases and J by 0 bases, with 11 bases left in between. The CDR3 length is 15 residues. CDR3 bases: TGTGCCAGCAGGGAACCTCAGTCGAACACCGGGGAGCTGTTTTTT. Its protein product is CASREPQSNTGELFF. Variable domain in full (rest from reference TRBV11-3 and TRBJ2-2): EAGVVQSPRYKIIEKKQPVAFWCNPISGHNTLYWYLQNLGQGPELLIRYENEEAVDDSQLPKDRFSAERLKGVDSTLKIQPAELGDSAVYLCASREPQSNTGELFFGEGSRLTVL.

This clonotype was seen ten or more times. The rearrangement uses TRBV6-6 and TRBJ2-4; D may match TRBD1 or TRBD2 (5 bases each). Trimming cost V 2 bases and J 5 bases, with 13 bases left between them. Per germline, CDR1 MNHNY and CDR2 SVGAGI (reference sequence). This CDR3 is 15 amino acids long. The DNA for the CDR3 is TGTGCCAGCAGTTACGGGGGTGGGCGCGAAAACATTCAGTACTTC. Its translation is CASSYGGGRENIQYF.

This clonotype was seen more than once but under ten times. The chain couples TRBV25-1 to TRBJ1-3; TRBD1 might be the D (5 bases). Germline loops: CDR1 MGHDK, CDR2 SYGVNS. The CDR3 spans 15 residues. The V end lost 5 bases, the J end lost 4 bases, and 15 bases lay between the germline ends. DNA for the CDR3: TGTGCCAGCAGTCCCCCGGGGGAGGGGGGAAACACCATATATTTT. It is translated as CASSPPGEGGNTIYF.

This clonotype has at least ten counts. This chain uses TRBV3-1 with TRBJ1-6; TRBD1 matches at 7 bases. Germline CDR1 and CDR2: LGHDT and YNNKEL (reference sequence). V lost 6 bases, J lost 0 bases, and 5 bases stayed unmatched. This CDR3 is 16 amino acids long. The CDR3 region is CASRRTGISYNSPLHF. CDR3 DNA: TGTGCCAGCAGAAGGACAGGAATCTCCTATAATTCACCCCTCCACTTT.

In this sample, this clonotype turned up a few times. V and J are TRBV14 and TRBJ2-2; 9 bases line up with TRBD1. V dropped 1 base and J dropped 0; count of bases not matched to a gene: 18. There are 22 residues in the CDR3. CDR1 is SGHDN, CDR2 FVKESK, per germline. CDR3 sequence: CASSQVYSIGRDRVPNTGELFF. DNA of the CDR3: TGTGCCAGCAGCCAAGTTTATTCCATAGGGCGGGACAGGGTGCCGAACACCGGGGAGCTGTTTTTT.

The chain uses TRBV2 and TRBJ1-5, with 11 bases matching TRBD1. The CDR3 runs 17 residues. Germline values: CDR1 SNHLY, CDR2 FYNNEI. V shed 2 bases, J shed 4 bases, and the junction held 7 bases outside the gene matches. This CDR3 reads CASSERQGTGGNQPQHF. The CDR3 bases are TGTGCCAGCAGTGAAAGACAGGGGACAGGGGGGAATCAGCCCCAGCATTTT.

This chain joins TRBV12-3 or TRBV12-4 and TRBJ1-6; D perhaps matches TRBD1 (5 bases). V dropped 2 bases and J dropped 8 bases, with 13 bases sitting between them. This CDR3 region has 15 residues. The CDR3 DNA reads as TGTGCCAGCAGTTTAAGGCAACCAGGGCATTCACCCCTCCACTTT. Translating gives CASSLRQPGHSPLHF.

The V call is TRBV5-1, the J call TRBJ2-3; no definite D call. Trimming stripped 0 bases from V and 4 bases from J, with 9 bases between. The CDR3 is 14 amino acids. CDR1 and CDR2 (germline): SGHRS, YFSETQ. The CDR3 sequence is CASSLAEPPDTQYF. CDR3 DNA: TGCGCCAGCAGCTTGGCCGAGCCCCCAGATACGCAGTATTTT.

This clonotype was seen repeatedly, ten times or more. This chain connects TRBV28 to TRBJ1-4; tentative D call: TRBD1 (5 bases). Germline values: CDR1 MDHEN, CDR2 SYDVKM. Trimming left V 1 base short and J 4 bases short, with 7 bases between. The CDR3 has 14 amino acids. As DNA, the CDR3 is TGTGCCAGCAGTTTATACAGGAGTAATGAAAAACTGTTTTTT. Its protein product is CASSLYRSNEKLFF.

This clonotype showed up many times. CDR3 loop: CASSSDGRSTDTQYF. The CDR3 nucleotides read TGTGCCAGCAGCTCTGATGGCAGAAGCACAGATACGCAGTATTTT. The chain recombines TRBV7-9 with TRBJ2-3, with unresolved D. CDR3 size: 15 residues. Germline V gene lookup returns CDR1 SEHNR and CDR2 FQNEAQ (reference sequence). Trimming cost V 4 bases and J 0 bases, with 11 bases left between them.

This clonotype was observed at least ten times. The chain recombines TRBV5-6 with TRBJ2-3; 9 bases match TRBD2. CDR1 is SGHDT, CDR2 YYEEEE, per germline. Trimming removed 2 bases from V and 6 bases from J; junction bases left unmatched: 7. The CDR3 is made up of 15 amino acids. CDR3 nucleotides: TGTGCCAGCAGCTTATTAGCGGGGGTGGTGGATACGCAGTATTTT. Its protein is CASSLLAGVVDTQYF.

The chain carries TRBV9 and TRBJ2-3; 7 nucleotides match TRBD1. V trimming: 4 bases; J trimming: 3 bases; junction bases outside the gene matches: 14. CDR1 SGDLS and CDR2 YYNGEE come from the germline V gene. The CDR3 sequence is 17 residues long. CDR3 loop: CASSPHPTGFGTDTQYF. CDR3 nucleotide sequence: TGTGCCAGCAGCCCCCACCCGACAGGGTTTGGGACAGATACGCAGTATTTT.

This clonotype was detected ten times or more. The CDR3 nucleotides read TGTGCCAGCAGCTCTGGACTAGGCTTAACCACAGATACGCAGTATTTT. Translation gives CASSSGLGLTTDTQYF. V usage is TRBV9 and J usage is TRBJ2-3; 7 bases line up with TRBD2. CDR3 length: 16 residues. Germline V CDR1 and CDR2: SGDLS, YYNGEE. V gave up 4 bases and J gave up 2 bases; unmatched junction bases: 10.

This clonotype was picked up many times. The chain is built from TRBV5-6 and TRBJ1-4, with TRBD1 identical over 11 bases. CDR3 size: 16 residues. Germline CDR1 is SGHDT and CDR2 is YYEEEE. J was trimmed by 4 bases and V by 4 bases; bases with no gene match: 6. CDR3: CASSTRDRGINEKLFF. The CDR3 region has the DNA TGTGCCAGCAGCACCCGGGACAGGGGGATTAATGAAAAACTGTTTTTT. Full variable domain (missing parts from reference TRBV5-6 and TRBJ1-4): DAGVTQSPTHLIKTRGQQVTLRCSPKSGHDTVSWYQQALGQGPQFIFQYYEEEERQRGNFPDRFSGHQFPNYSSELNVNALLLGDSALYLCASSTRDRGINEKLFFGSGTQLSVL.

This clonotype was observed at least ten times. The gene calls are TRBV7-2 and TRBJ1-6; 8 positions agree with TRBD1. V gave up 5 bases and J gave up 6 bases; unmatched junction bases: 12. The CDR3 has 17 residues. In germline, CDR1 is SGHTA, CDR2 FQGNSA. As DNA, the CDR3 is TGTGCCAGCAGCCACAACATTTTGACAGGGGTTAATTCACCCCTCCACTTT. Translation: CASSHNILTGVNSPLHF.